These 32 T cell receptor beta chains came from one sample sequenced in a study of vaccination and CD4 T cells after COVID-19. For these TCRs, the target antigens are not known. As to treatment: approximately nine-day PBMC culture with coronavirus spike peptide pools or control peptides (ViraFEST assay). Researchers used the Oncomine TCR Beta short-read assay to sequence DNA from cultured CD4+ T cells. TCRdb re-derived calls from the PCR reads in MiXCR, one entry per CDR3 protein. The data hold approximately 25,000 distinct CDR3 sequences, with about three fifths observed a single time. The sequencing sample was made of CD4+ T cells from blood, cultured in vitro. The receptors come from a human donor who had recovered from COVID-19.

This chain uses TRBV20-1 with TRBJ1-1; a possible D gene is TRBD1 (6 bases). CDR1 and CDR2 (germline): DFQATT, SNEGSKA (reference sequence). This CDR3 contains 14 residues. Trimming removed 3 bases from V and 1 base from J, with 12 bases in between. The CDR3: CSARIGGGNTEAFF. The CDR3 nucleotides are TGCAGTGCTAGGATCGGGGGCGGGAACACTGAAGCTTTCTTT.

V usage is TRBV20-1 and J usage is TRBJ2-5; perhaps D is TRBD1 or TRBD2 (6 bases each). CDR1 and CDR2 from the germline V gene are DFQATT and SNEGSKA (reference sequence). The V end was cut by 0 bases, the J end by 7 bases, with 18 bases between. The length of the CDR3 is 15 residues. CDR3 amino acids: CSAREGGTPFGTQYF. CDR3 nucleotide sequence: TGCAGTGCTAGAGAAGGGGGGACCCCTTTCGGGACCCAGTACTTC.

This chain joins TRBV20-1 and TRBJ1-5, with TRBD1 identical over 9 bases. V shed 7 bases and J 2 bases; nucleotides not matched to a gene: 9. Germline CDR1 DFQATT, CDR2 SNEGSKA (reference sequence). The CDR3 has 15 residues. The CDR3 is CSVGQGLSGNQPQHF. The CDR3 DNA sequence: TGCAGTGTCGGACAGGGGTTATCGGGCAATCAGCCCCAGCATTTT.

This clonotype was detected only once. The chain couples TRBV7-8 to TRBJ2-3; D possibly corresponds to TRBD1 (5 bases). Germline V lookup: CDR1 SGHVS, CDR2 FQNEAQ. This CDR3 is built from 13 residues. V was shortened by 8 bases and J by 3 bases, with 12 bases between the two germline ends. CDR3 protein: CASEPRATDTQYF. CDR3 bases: TGTGCCAGCGAGCCCAGGGCAACAGATACGCAGTATTTT.

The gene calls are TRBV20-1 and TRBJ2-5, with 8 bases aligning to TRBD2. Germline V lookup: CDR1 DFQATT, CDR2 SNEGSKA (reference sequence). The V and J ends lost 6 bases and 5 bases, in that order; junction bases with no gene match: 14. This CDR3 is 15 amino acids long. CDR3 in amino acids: CSARSTRGAYETQYF. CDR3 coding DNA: TGCAGTGCGAGATCCACGCGGGGGGCGTACGAGACCCAGTACTTC.

In DNA form, the CDR3 reads TGTGCCAGCAGCTTACAGAGCAACAGAGGCAATCAGCCCCAGCATTTT. Amino acid sequence: CASSLQSNRGNQPQHF. This sequence joins TRBV7-2 and TRBJ1-5; D is uncertain. V was trimmed by 2 bases and J by 2 bases, leaving 13 bases between them. CDR1 is SGHTA and CDR2 is FQGNSA in the germline V gene. The CDR3 consists of 16 residues.

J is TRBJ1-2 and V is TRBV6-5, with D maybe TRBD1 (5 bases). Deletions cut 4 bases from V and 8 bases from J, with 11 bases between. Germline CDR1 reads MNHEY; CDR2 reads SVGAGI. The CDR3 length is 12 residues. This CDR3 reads CASSSRVWGYTF. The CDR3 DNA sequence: TGTGCCAGCAGTTCCAGGGTGTGGGGCTACACCTTC.

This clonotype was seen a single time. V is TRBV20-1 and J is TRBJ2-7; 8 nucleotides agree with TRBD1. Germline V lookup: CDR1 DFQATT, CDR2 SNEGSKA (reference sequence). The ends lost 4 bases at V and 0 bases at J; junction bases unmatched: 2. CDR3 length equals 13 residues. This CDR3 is CSAMDRDSYEQYF. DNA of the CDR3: TGCAGTGCTATGGACAGGGACTCCTACGAGCAGTACTTC.

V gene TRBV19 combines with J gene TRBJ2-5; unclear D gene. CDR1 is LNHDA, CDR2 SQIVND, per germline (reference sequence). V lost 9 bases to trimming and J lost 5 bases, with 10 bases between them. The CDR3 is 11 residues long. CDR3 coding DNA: TGTGCCAGCCAAGAGCCCGAGACCCAGTACTTC. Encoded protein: CASQEPETQYF.

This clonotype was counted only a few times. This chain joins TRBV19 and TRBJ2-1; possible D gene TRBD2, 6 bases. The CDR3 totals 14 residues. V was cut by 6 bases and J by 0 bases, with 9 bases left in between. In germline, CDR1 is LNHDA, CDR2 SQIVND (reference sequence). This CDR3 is CASRRRGSYNEQFF. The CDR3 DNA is TGTGCCAGTAGGCGGCGGGGCTCCTACAATGAGCAGTTCTTC.

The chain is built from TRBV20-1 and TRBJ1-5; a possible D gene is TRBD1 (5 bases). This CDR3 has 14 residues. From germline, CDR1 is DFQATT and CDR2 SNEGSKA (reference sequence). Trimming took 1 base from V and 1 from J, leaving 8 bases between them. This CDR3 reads CSARVGASNQPQHF. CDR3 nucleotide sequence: TGCAGTGCTAGAGTTGGGGCGAGCAATCAGCCCCAGCATTTT.

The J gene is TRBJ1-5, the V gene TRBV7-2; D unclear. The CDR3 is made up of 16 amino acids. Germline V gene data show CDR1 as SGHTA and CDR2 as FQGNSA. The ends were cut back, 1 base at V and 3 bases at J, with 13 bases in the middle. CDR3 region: CASSLGLNQANQPQHF. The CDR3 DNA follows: TGTGCCAGCAGCTTAGGACTTAACCAAGCCAATCAGCCCCAGCATTTT.

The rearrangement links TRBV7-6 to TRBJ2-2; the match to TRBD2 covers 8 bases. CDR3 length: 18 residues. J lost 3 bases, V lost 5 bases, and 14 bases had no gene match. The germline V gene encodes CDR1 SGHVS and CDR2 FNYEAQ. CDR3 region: CASSALSTSGPYTGELFF. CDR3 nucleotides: TGTGCCAGCAGCGCACTCTCTACTAGCGGACCATACACCGGGGAGCTGTTTTTT.

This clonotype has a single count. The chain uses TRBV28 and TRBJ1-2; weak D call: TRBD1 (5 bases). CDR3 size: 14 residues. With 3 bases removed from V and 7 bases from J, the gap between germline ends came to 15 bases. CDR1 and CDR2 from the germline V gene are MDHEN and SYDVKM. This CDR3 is CASSLGTARGGYTF. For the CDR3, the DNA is TGTGCCAGCAGTTTGGGGACCGCAAGGGGTGGCTACACCTTC.

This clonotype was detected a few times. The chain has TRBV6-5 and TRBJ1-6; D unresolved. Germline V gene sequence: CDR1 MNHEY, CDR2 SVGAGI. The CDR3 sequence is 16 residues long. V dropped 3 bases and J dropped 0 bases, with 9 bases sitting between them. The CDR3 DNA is TGTGCCAGCAGTTATGGCCGGAGCTCCTATAATTCACCCCTCCACTTT. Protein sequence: CASSYGRSSYNSPLHF.

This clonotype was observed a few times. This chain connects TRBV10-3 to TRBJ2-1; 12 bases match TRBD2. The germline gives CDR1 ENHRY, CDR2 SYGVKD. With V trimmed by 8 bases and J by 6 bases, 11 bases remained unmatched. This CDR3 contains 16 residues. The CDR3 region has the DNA TGTGCCATCGGGAAGACTAGCGGGAGAGTAGGCAATGAGCAGTTCTTC. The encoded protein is CAIGKTSGRVGNEQFF.

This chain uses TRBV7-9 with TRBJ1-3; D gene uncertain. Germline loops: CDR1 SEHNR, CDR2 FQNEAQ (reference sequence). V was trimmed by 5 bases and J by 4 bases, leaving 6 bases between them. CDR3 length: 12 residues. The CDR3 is CASSLQGNTIYF. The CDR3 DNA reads TGTGCCAGCAGCCTCCAGGGAAACACCATATATTTT.

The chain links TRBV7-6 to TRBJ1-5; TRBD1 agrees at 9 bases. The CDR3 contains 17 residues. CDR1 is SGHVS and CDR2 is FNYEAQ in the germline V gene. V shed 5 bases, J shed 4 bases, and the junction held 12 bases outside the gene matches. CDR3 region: CASSTGWDRVGNQPQHF. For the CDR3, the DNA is TGTGCCAGCAGCACCGGATGGGACAGGGTAGGGAATCAGCCCCAGCATTTT.

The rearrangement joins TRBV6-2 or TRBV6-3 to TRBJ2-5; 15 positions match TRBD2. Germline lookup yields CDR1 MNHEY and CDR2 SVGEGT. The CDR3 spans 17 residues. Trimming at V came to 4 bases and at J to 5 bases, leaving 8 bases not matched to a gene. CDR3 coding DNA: TGTGCCAGCAGTTCACGGACTAGCGGGAGGGCCCGGGAGACCCAGTACTTC. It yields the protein CASSSRTSGRARETQYF.

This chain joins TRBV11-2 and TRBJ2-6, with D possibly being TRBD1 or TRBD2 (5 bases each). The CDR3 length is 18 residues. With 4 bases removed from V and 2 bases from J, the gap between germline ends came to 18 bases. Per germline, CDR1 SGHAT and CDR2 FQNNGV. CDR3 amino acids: CASSYSLSLGAGANVLTF. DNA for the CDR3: TGTGCCAGCAGCTATTCATTGTCGTTGGGGGCTGGGGCCAACGTCCTGACTTTC.

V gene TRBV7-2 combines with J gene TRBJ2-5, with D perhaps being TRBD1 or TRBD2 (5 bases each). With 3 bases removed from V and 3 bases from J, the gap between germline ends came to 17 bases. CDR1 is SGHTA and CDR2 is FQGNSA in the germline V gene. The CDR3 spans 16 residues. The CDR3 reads CASSFSSGTPEETQYF. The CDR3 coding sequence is TGTGCCAGCAGCTTTTCCTCCGGGACGCCAGAAGAGACCCAGTACTTC. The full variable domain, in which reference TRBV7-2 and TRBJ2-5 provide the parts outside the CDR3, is GAGVSQSPSNKVTEKGKDVELRCDPISGHTALYWYRQSLGQGLEFLIYFQGNSAPDKSGLPSDRFSAERTGGSVSTLTIQRTQQEDSAVYLCASSFSSGTPEETQYFGPGTRLLVL.

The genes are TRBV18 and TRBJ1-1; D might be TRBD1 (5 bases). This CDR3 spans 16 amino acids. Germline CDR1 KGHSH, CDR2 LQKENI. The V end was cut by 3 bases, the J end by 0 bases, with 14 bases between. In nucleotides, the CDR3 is TGTGCCAGCTCACCCGAGTGGCGACAGCTGAACACTGAAGCTTTCTTT. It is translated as CASSPEWRQLNTEAFF.

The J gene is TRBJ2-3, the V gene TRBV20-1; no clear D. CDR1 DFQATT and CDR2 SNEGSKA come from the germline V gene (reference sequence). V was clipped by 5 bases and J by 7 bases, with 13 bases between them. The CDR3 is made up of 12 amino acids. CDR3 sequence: CSAPPRAHTQYF. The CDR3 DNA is TGCAGTGCTCCCCCCCGAGCCCATACGCAGTATTTT.

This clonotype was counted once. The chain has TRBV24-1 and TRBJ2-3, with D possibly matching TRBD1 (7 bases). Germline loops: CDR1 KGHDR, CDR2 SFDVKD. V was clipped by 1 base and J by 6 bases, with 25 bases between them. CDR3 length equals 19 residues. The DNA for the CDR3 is TGTGCCACCAGTGATTTTAAGAATGAGGCCAGGGGGGTTGTGGATACGCAGTATTTT. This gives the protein CATSDFKNEARGVVDTQYF.

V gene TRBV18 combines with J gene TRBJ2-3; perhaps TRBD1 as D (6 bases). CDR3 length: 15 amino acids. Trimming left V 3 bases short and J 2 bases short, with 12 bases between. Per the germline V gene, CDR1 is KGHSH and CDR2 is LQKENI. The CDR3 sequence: CASSPGRGFTDTQYF. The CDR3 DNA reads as TGTGCCAGCTCACCTGGCAGGGGATTCACAGATACGCAGTATTTT.

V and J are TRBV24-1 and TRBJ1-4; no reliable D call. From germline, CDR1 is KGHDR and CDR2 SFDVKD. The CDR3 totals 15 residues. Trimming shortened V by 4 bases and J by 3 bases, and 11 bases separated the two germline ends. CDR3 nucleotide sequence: TGTGCCACCAGTGAGCCGGGAGAGCCTAATGAAAAACTGTTTTTT. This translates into CATSEPGEPNEKLFF.

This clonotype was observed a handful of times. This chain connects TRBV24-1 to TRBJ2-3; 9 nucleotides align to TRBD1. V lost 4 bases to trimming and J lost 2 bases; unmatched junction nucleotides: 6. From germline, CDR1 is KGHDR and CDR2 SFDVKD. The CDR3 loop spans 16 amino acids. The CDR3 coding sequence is TGTGCCACCAGTGACCTCGGGACAGGGAACACAGATACGCAGTATTTT. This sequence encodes CATSDLGTGNTDTQYF.

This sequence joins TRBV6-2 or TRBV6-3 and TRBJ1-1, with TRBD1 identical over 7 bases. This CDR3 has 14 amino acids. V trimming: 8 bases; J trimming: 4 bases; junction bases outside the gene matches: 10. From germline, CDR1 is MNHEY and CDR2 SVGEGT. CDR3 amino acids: CASCRGTALTEAFF. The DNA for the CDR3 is TGTGCCAGCTGCCGCGGGACAGCCCTCACTGAAGCTTTCTTT.

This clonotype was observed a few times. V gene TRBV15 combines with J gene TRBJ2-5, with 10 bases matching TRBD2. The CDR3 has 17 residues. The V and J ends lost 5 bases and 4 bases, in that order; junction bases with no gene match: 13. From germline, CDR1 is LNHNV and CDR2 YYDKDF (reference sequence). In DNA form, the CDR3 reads TGTGCCACCAGCCCCCCTAGCGGGAGCCCCCGGGGAGAGACCCAGTACTTC. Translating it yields CATSPPSGSPRGETQYF.

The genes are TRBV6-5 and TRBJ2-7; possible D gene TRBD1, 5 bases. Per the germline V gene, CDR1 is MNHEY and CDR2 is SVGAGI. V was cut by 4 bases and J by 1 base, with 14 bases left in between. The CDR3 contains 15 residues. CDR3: CASSWASDTSYEQYF. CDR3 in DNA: TGTGCCAGCAGTTGGGCGTCGGACACTTCCTACGAGCAGTACTTC.

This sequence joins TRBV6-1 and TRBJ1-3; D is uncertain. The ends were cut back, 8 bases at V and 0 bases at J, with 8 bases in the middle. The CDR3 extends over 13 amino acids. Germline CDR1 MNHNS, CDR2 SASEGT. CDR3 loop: CASWKSSGNTIYF. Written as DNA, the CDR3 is TGTGCCAGCTGGAAGAGCTCTGGAAACACCATATATTTT.

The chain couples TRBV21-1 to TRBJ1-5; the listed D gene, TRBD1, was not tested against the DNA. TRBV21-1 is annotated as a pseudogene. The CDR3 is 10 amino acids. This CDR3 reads CATGDQPQHF. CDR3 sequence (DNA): TGTGCTACAGGGGATCAGCCCCAGCATTTT.